A selection of T cell receptor beta chains follows, all from one sample in a study of T cells after yellow fever vaccination. TCRdb itself ran the 5' RACE reads through MiXCR, one entry per CDR3 protein. Seen here are 250,000 to 350,000 distinct CDR3 sequences, around 6.8% observed once, and the top ten hold 15% to 20%. The material was PBMCs, obtained roughly seven weeks after the first yellow fever vaccination. These receptors came from a man in his late teens or twenties who received the YFV17D yellow fever vaccine. Both conserved end residues are part of each CDR3. Each record gives: J gene, D gene, clone size, V gene, CDR3 DNA, CDR3 protein. A D gene is named only where the DNA matches it firmly. Expanded clones get a size class; other rows say once, few or many, or leave the size out.

j_gene: TRBJ1-1
d_gene: NA
abundance: few
v_gene: TRBV7-9
CDR3nt: TGTGCCAGCAGCTTAGATTCCAGGGTTAAAGCTTTCTTT
CDR3aa: CASSLDSRVKAFF

j_gene: TRBJ2-3
d_gene: NA
abundance: NA
v_gene: TRBV5-1
CDR3nt: TGCGCCAGCAGCGCCGTAGGACAAGAGAATGCGTATTTT
CDR3aa: CASSAVGQENAYF

j_gene: TRBJ1-1
d_gene: NA
abundance: few
v_gene: TRBV28
CDR3nt: TGTGCCATCGAAAGTTACAGGGAGAACACTGAAGCTTTCTTT
CDR3aa: CAIESYRENTEAFF

j_gene: TRBJ2-5
d_gene: TRBD2
abundance: NA
v_gene: TRBV2
CDR3nt: TGTGCCAGCAGTGGCCGGACTAGTTTGGAGACCCAGTACTTC
CDR3aa: CASSGRTSLETQYF

j_gene: TRBJ2-3
d_gene: TRBD1
abundance: few
v_gene: TRBV12-3/TRBV12-4
CDR3nt: TGTGCCAGCACGGGACAGGGGGGGGATACGCAGTATTTT
CDR3aa: CASTGQGGDTQYF

j_gene: TRBJ1-6
d_gene: NA
abundance: few
v_gene: TRBV5-4
CDR3nt: TGTGCCAGCAGCCCGACTCCTGGGGGTTCACCCCTCCACTTT
CDR3aa: CASSPTPGGSPLHF

j_gene: TRBJ2-2
d_gene: NA
abundance: NA
v_gene: TRBV18
CDR3nt: TGTGCCAGCTCAATTTGGACGACCGGGGAGCTGTTTTTT
CDR3aa: CASSIWTTGELFF

j_gene: TRBJ2-3
d_gene: TRBD2
abundance: NA
v_gene: TRBV20-1
CDR3nt: TGCAGTGCGGAACTAGCGGGGGGGCCAAGGGATACGCAGTATTTT
CDR3aa: CSAELAGGPRDTQYF

j_gene: TRBJ2-2
d_gene: NA
abundance: many
v_gene: TRBV20-1
CDR3nt: TGCAGTGCTTCGGGGAATACCGGGGAGCTGTTTTTT
CDR3aa: CSASGNTGELFF

j_gene: TRBJ2-2
d_gene: NA
abundance: NA
v_gene: TRBV5-1
CDR3nt: TGCGCCAGCAGCTCCTACACGAACACCGGGGAGCTGTTTTTT
CDR3aa: CASSSYTNTGELFF

j_gene: TRBJ2-1
d_gene: NA
abundance: few
v_gene: TRBV6-5
CDR3nt: TGTGCCAGCATCACATATTCCGGCGGGCAGGGGATATACAATGAGCAGTTCTTC
CDR3aa: CASITYSGGQGIYNEQFF

j_gene: TRBJ1-1
d_gene: NA
abundance: NA
v_gene: TRBV7-3
CDR3nt: TGTGCCCGCCTTAGGGGGATGAACACTGAAGCTTTCTTT
CDR3aa: CARLRGMNTEAFF

j_gene: TRBJ1-3
d_gene: NA
abundance: many
v_gene: TRBV7-2
CDR3nt: TGTGCCAGCGGACCATTCTCTGGAAACACCATATATTTT
CDR3aa: CASGPFSGNTIYF

j_gene: TRBJ1-1
d_gene: TRBD1
abundance: NA
v_gene: TRBV7-9
CDR3nt: TGTGCCAGCATAATAACAGGGGGGAGCACTGAAGCTTTCTTT
CDR3aa: CASIITGGSTEAFF

j_gene: TRBJ2-7
d_gene: NA
abundance: few
v_gene: TRBV4-1
CDR3nt: TGCGCCAGCAGCCAAGAAGGACCGGGGGCCCCTTCCTACGAGCAGTACTTC
CDR3aa: CASSQEGPGAPSYEQYF

j_gene: TRBJ2-3
d_gene: NA
abundance: NA
v_gene: TRBV4-1
CDR3nt: TGCGCCAGCAGCCAAGAGAGCGGGCCTACGCAGTATTTT
CDR3aa: CASSQESGPTQYF

j_gene: TRBJ2-7
d_gene: TRBD2
abundance: many
v_gene: TRBV7-9
CDR3nt: TGTGCCAGCAGCTCCCCAAGCGGGGGGCCCTACGAGCAGTACTTC
CDR3aa: CASSSPSGGPYEQYF

j_gene: TRBJ2-3
d_gene: TRBD1
abundance: few
v_gene: TRBV7-2
CDR3nt: TGTGCCAGCAGAGGAACCCGGGACAGGGTTACGCAGTATTTT
CDR3aa: CASRGTRDRVTQYF

j_gene: TRBJ1-5
d_gene: TRBD1
abundance: few
v_gene: TRBV9
CDR3nt: TGTGCCAGCAGCGCGACGACAGGGGGGCCGGGGCAGCCCCAGCATTTT
CDR3aa: CASSATTGGPGQPQHF

j_gene: TRBJ2-5
d_gene: TRBD2
abundance: few
v_gene: TRBV9
CDR3nt: TGTGCCAGCAGCGTGGGGAGGGAAGAGACCCAGTACTTC
CDR3aa: CASSVGREETQYF

j_gene: TRBJ2-7
d_gene: TRBD1
abundance: few
v_gene: TRBV4-1
CDR3nt: TGCGCCAGCAGCCAGACAGGGCCAAACGAGCAGTACTTC
CDR3aa: CASSQTGPNEQYF

j_gene: TRBJ1-5
d_gene: TRBD1
abundance: few
v_gene: TRBV6-1
CDR3nt: TGTGCCAGCAGGCCGGGGACAGGGCTCGGTCAGCCCCAGCATTTT
CDR3aa: CASRPGTGLGQPQHF

j_gene: TRBJ2-3
d_gene: TRBD1
abundance: NA
v_gene: TRBV19
CDR3nt: TGTGCCAGTATCGATGACAGGGTTGCAGATACGCAGTATTTT
CDR3aa: CASIDDRVADTQYF

j_gene: TRBJ1-2
d_gene: TRBD1
abundance: NA
v_gene: TRBV4-2
CDR3nt: TGTGCCAGCAGCCAACCTCCCTGGGCAGGGGGTGCGAACTATGGCTACACCTTC
CDR3aa: CASSQPPWAGGANYGYTF

j_gene: TRBJ2-3
d_gene: TRBD2
abundance: few
v_gene: TRBV10-1
CDR3nt: TGCGCCAGCAGTGGACGGGGGACTAGCACCGCAGATACGCAGTATTTT
CDR3aa: CASSGRGTSTADTQYF

j_gene: TRBJ1-1
d_gene: NA
abundance: many
v_gene: TRBV5-1
CDR3nt: TGCGCCAGCAGCCCAGGGACTTCATACACTGAAGCTTTCTTT
CDR3aa: CASSPGTSYTEAFF

j_gene: TRBJ2-4
d_gene: NA
abundance: few
v_gene: TRBV12-3/TRBV12-4
CDR3nt: TGTGCCAGCACCAAAAACATTCAGTACTTC
CDR3aa: CASTKNIQYF

j_gene: TRBJ1-2
d_gene: NA
abundance: few
v_gene: TRBV25-1
CDR3nt: TGTGCCAGCAGTGAACAGGGTTTTCGGGGCTACACCTTC
CDR3aa: CASSEQGFRGYTF

j_gene: TRBJ2-1
d_gene: NA
abundance: many
v_gene: TRBV18
CDR3nt: TGTGCCAGCTCACCACGTGGGGGCCTGGGTGATGAGCAGTTCTTC
CDR3aa: CASSPRGGLGDEQFF

j_gene: TRBJ2-2
d_gene: NA
abundance: few
v_gene: TRBV12-3/TRBV12-4
CDR3nt: TGTGCCAGCAGTCAGACAGGGAGGATAAACACCGGGGAGCTGTTTTTT
CDR3aa: CASSQTGRINTGELFF

j_gene: TRBJ2-5
d_gene: TRBD2
abundance: few
v_gene: TRBV10-3
CDR3nt: TGTGCCATCAGTGAGAGACTAGCGGTGGGAGGAGAGACCCAGTACTTC
CDR3aa: CAISERLAVGGETQYF

j_gene: TRBJ1-5
d_gene: NA
abundance: few
v_gene: TRBV27
CDR3nt: TGTGCCAGCGCCCGGACCCAGGGTTTTCAGCCCCAGCATTTT
CDR3aa: CASARTQGFQPQHF

j_gene: TRBJ1-1
d_gene: NA
abundance: few
v_gene: TRBV29-1
CDR3nt: TGCAGCTTCGGGGTGCGGAACACTGAAGCTTTCTTT
CDR3aa: CSFGVRNTEAFF

j_gene: TRBJ2-5
d_gene: NA
abundance: many
v_gene: TRBV7-9
CDR3nt: TGTGCCAGCAGCTTGGTAGCCCGAGAGACCCAGTACTTC
CDR3aa: CASSLVARETQYF

j_gene: TRBJ2-3
d_gene: NA
abundance: few
v_gene: TRBV11-2
CDR3nt: TGTGCCAGCAGCTTAATCGTCGTTCAGGGGATGGAGGCAGATACGCAGTATTTT
CDR3aa: CASSLIVVQGMEADTQYF

j_gene: TRBJ2-1
d_gene: TRBD1
abundance: few
v_gene: TRBV10-3
CDR3nt: TGTGCCATCAGCCTCGGACAGGGCAATGAGCAGTTCTTC
CDR3aa: CAISLGQGNEQFF

j_gene: TRBJ1-1
d_gene: NA
abundance: many
v_gene: TRBV12-3/TRBV12-4
CDR3nt: TGTGCCAGCAGACCAGACCATAACACTGAAGCTTTCTTT
CDR3aa: CASRPDHNTEAFF

j_gene: TRBJ2-2
d_gene: NA
abundance: few
v_gene: TRBV20-1
CDR3nt: TGCAGTGCTAGAATGACTTCCCGGGACACCGGGGAGCTGTTTTTT
CDR3aa: CSARMTSRDTGELFF

j_gene: TRBJ2-7
d_gene: NA
abundance: few
v_gene: TRBV12-3/TRBV12-4
CDR3nt: TGTGCCAGCAGTTTACTCAGTTTATGGTCGAGGGGCGAGCAGTACTTC
CDR3aa: CASSLLSLWSRGEQYF

j_gene: TRBJ2-1
d_gene: TRBD1
abundance: many
v_gene: TRBV7-2
CDR3nt: TGTGCCAGCAGCTTGGACAGGGGTCATGATGAGCAGTTCTTC
CDR3aa: CASSLDRGHDEQFF

j_gene: TRBJ2-5
d_gene: TRBD1
abundance: many
v_gene: TRBV5-1
CDR3nt: TGCGCCAGCAGATTACAGGGGGCTCAAGAGACCCAGTACTTC
CDR3aa: CASRLQGAQETQYF

j_gene: TRBJ1-1
d_gene: NA
abundance: few
v_gene: TRBV20-1
CDR3nt: TGCAGTGCTAGTCCCCCCTTGGGGGGTACGACTGAAGCTTTCTTT
CDR3aa: CSASPPLGGTTEAFF

j_gene: TRBJ2-3
d_gene: TRBD2
abundance: many
v_gene: TRBV2
CDR3nt: TGTGCCAGCATTAGCGGGGGAGCCCCTAGCACAGATACGCAGTATTTT
CDR3aa: CASISGGAPSTDTQYF

j_gene: TRBJ2-3
d_gene: NA
abundance: few
v_gene: TRBV19
CDR3nt: TGTGCCAGTAGTACACCCCAGCGGATAGCCTCTAGGGTCACAGATACGCAGTATTTT
CDR3aa: CASSTPQRIASRVTDTQYF

j_gene: TRBJ1-6
d_gene: TRBD1
abundance: few
v_gene: TRBV6-5
CDR3nt: TGTGCCGGGACAGGGGAAAATTCACCCCTCCACTTT
CDR3aa: CAGTGENSPLHF

j_gene: TRBJ1-2
d_gene: NA
abundance: NA
v_gene: TRBV28
CDR3nt: TGTGCCAGCCTGGACAAGGATGGCTACACCTTC
CDR3aa: CASLDKDGYTF

j_gene: TRBJ2-4
d_gene: NA
abundance: few
v_gene: TRBV21-1
CDR3nt: TGTGCCAGCAGCAAAAGGGCCTCCGAGGAGGTAGCCAAAAACATTCAGTACTTC
CDR3aa: CASSKRASEEVAKNIQYF

j_gene: TRBJ2-2
d_gene: TRBD1
abundance: NA
v_gene: TRBV5-1
CDR3nt: TGCGCCAGCAGCTCGGGACAGGGGTTCACCGGGGAGCTGTTTTTT
CDR3aa: CASSSGQGFTGELFF

j_gene: TRBJ2-1
d_gene: TRBD2
abundance: few
v_gene: TRBV7-9
CDR3nt: TGTGCCAGCAGCCCCGGGACTAGCGGGGTCTCCTACAATGAGCAGTTCTTC
CDR3aa: CASSPGTSGVSYNEQFF

j_gene: TRBJ1-2
d_gene: NA
abundance: few
v_gene: TRBV20-1
CDR3nt: TGCAGTGCCAGGACACCCCTCGGCTACACCTTC
CDR3aa: CSARTPLGYTF

j_gene: TRBJ1-5
d_gene: NA
abundance: NA
v_gene: TRBV19
CDR3nt: TGTGCCAGTAAAGGACGGCCTCATAGCAATCAGCCCCAGCATTTT
CDR3aa: CASKGRPHSNQPQHF